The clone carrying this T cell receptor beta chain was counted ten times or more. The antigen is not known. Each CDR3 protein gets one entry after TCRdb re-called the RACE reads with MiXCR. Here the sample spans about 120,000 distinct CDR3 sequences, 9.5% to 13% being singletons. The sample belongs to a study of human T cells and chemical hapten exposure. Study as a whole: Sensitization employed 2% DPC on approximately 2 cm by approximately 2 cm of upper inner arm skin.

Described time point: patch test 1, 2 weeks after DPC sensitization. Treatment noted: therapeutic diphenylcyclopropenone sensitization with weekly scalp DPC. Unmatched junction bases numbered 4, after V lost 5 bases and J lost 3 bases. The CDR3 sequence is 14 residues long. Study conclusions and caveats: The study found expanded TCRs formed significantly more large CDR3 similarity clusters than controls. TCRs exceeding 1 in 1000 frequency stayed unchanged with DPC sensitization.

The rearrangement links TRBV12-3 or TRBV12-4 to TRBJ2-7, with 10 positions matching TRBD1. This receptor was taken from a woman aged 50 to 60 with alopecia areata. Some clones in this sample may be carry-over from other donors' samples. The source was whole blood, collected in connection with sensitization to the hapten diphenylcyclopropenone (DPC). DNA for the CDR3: TGTGCCAGCAGTAGCGGGACAGGGGACTACGAGCAGTACTTC. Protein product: CASSSGTGDYEQYF.